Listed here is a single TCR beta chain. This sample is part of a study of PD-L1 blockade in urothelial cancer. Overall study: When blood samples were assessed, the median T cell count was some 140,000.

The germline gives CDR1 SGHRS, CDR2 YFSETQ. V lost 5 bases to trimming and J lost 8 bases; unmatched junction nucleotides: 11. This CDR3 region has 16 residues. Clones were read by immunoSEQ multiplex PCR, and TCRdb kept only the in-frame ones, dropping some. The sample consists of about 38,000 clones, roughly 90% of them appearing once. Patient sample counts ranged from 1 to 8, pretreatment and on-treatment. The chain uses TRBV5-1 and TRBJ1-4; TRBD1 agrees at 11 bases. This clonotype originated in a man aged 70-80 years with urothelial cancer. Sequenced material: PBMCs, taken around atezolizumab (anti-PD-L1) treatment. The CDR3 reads CASSRQGQGAGEKLFF. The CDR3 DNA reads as TGCGCCAGCAGTCGCCAAGGACAGGGGGCCGGGGAAAAACTGTTTTTT.